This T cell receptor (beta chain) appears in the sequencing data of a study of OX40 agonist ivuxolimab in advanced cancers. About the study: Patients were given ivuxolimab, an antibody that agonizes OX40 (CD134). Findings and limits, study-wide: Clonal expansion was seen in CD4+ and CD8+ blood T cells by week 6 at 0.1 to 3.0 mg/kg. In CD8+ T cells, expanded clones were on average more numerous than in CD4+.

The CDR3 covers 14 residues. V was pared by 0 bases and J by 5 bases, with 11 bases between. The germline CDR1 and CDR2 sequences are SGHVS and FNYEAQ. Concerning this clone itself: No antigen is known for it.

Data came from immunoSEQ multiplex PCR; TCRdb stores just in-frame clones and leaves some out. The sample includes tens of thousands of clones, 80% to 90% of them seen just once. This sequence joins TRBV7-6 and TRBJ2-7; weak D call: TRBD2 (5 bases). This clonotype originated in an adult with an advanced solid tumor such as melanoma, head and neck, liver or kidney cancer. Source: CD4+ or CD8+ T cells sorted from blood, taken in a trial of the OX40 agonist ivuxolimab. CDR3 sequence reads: CASSLAPSSDEQYF. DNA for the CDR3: TGTGCCAGCAGCTTAGCGCCTAGCAGCGACGAGCAGTACTTC.